A single sample gave rise to the 10 T cell receptor beta chains below, sequenced in a study of cytomegalovirus exposure and HLA in healthy donors. PCR involved 60 Vbeta and 13 Jbeta primers. Assay: immunoSEQ multiplex PCR; the TCRdb copy retains only in-frame clones and omits some. The table lists 150,000 to 200,000 clones, 77% of them singletons. Sequencing input: PBMCs. The receptors shown here come from a woman in her twenties or thirties in good health and CMV-seropositive.

Written as DNA, the CDR3 is TGTGCCAGTAGTACCTCCGCAGTTAACTATGGCTACACCTTC. This gives the protein CASSTSAVNYGYTF. The chain couples TRBV19 to TRBJ1-2; D ambiguous. Germline V gives CDR1 LNHDA, CDR2 SQIVND (reference sequence). Deletions cut 4 bases from V and 1 base from J, with 10 bases between. The CDR3 spans 14 residues.

In its sample, this clone was seen a few times. This chain connects TRBV5-5 to TRBJ2-2; 8 positions agree with TRBD1. The junction had 6 bases not matched to a gene; V was cut back by 0 bases and J by 8 bases. Germline V gives CDR1 SGHKS, CDR2 YYEKEE (reference sequence). The CDR3 has 15 amino acids. The CDR3, as DNA: TGTGCCAGCAGCTTGGGAGGACAGGGTAGTGGGGAGCTGTTTTTT. Encoded protein: CASSLGGQGSGELFF.

A remark on this clone: Distinct nucleotide sequences in the sample also encode this CDR3. The gene calls are TRBV5-4 and TRBJ2-3, with D hard to call. Germline CDR1 is SGHNT and CDR2 is YYREEE (reference sequence). The CDR3 runs to 13 residues. V shed 0 bases and J shed 3 bases, with 5 bases lying between them. DNA for the CDR3: TGTGCCAGCAGCTTGGCGGGTACAGATACGCAGTATTTT. Translating gives CASSLAGTDTQYF.

The J gene is TRBJ1-2, the V gene TRBV7-8, with a possible D match to TRBD1 (6 bases). Germline CDR1 and CDR2: SGHVS and FQNEAQ. Trimming stripped 4 bases from V and 2 bases from J, with 8 bases between. The CDR3 has 13 residues. In DNA form, the CDR3 reads TGTGCCAGCAGCTCAGGGGTAAACTATGGCTACACCTTC. Its translation is CASSSGVNYGYTF.

The chain recombines TRBV9 with TRBJ1-1; a weak D match, TRBD1 (6 bases). Germline CDR1 and CDR2: SGDLS and YYNGEE. This CDR3 spans 15 amino acids. Trimming removed 0 bases from V and 1 base from J, with 10 bases in between. The CDR3 DNA reads TGTGCCAGCAGCGTAGGGGGGACACGGAACACTGAAGCTTTCTTT. This translates into CASSVGGTRNTEAFF.

The count of this clone is one. This rearrangement joins TRBV13 to TRBJ1-5; 7 nucleotides align to TRBD1. The ends lost 4 bases at V and 5 bases at J; junction bases unmatched: 5. CDR3 length equals 14 residues. Looked up from germline, CDR1 is PRHDT and CDR2 is FYEKMQ (reference sequence). CDR3 residues: CASSWGTADQPQHF. CDR3 coding DNA: TGTGCCAGCAGCTGGGGGACAGCTGATCAGCCCCAGCATTTT. Supplemented by reference TRBV13 and TRBJ1-5, the full variable domain reads AAGVIQSPRHLIKEKRETATLKCYPIPRHDTVYWYQQGPGQDPQFLISFYEKMQSDKGSIPDRFSAQQFSDYHSELNMSSLELGDSALYFCASSWGTADQPQHFGDGTRLSIL.

The sample holds a few counts of this clone. The V call is TRBV6-5, the J call TRBJ1-1, with 10 positions matching TRBD1. Germline V CDR1 and CDR2: MNHEY, SVGAGI. The CDR3 covers 15 residues. J gave up 3 bases and V 5 bases, and 6 bases lay outside the gene matches. Here the CDR3 reads CASSRPGTGDTEAFF. CDR3 in DNA: TGTGCCAGCAGTCGCCCAGGGACAGGGGACACTGAAGCTTTCTTT.

The V gene is TRBV10-3, the J gene TRBJ2-7; a weak D match, TRBD2 (6 bases). This CDR3 comprises 13 residues. V shed 4 bases and J shed 6 bases, with 13 bases lying between them. CDR1 is ENHRY, CDR2 SYGVKD, per germline. CDR3 in DNA: TGTGCCATCAGTGGTAGGGAGGTCGTCGAGCAGTACTTC. It specifies CAISGREVVEQYF.

The chain joins TRBV5-1 to TRBJ2-5; D not certain. Trimming cost V 4 bases and J 1 base, with 11 bases left between them. Germline loops: CDR1 SGHRS, CDR2 YFSETQ. There are 14 residues in the CDR3. The CDR3 region is CASSLGLVQETQYF. The CDR3 nucleotides are TGCGCCAGCAGCCTAGGATTGGTCCAAGAGACCCAGTACTTC.

J is TRBJ2-4 and V is TRBV7-8; TRBD1 aligns across 10 bases. From germline, CDR1 is SGHVS and CDR2 FQNEAQ. V lost 5 bases to trimming and J lost 0 bases; unmatched junction nucleotides: 7. The CDR3 is 17 amino acids. DNA for the CDR3: TGTGCCAGCAGCAGATCGGACAGGGGGTTAGCCAAAAACATTCAGTACTTC. Translation: CASSRSDRGLAKNIQYF.